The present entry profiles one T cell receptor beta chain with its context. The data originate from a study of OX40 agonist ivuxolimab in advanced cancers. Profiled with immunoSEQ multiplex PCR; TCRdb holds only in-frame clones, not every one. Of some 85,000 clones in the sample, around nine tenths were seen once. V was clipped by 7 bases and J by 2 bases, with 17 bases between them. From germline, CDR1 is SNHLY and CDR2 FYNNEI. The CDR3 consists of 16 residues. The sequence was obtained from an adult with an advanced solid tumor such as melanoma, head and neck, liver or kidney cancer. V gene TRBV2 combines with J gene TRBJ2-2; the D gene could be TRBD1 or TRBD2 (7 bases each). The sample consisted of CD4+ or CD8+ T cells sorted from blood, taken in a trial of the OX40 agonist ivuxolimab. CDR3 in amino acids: CASTGEGQINTGELFF. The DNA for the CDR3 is TGTGCCAGCACGGGGGAGGGACAGATCAACACCGGGGAGCTGTTTTTT.